This TCR beta chain was recorded in a study of T cell responses to AZD1222 COVID-19 vaccine. In regard to this clone: Its target is not known.

V was shortened by 3 bases and J by 2 bases, with 7 bases between the two germline ends. The CDR3 length is 13 residues. Germline V gene data show CDR1 as LNHNV and CDR2 as YYDKDF (reference sequence). Study observations and caveats: It should be noted that donors were predominantly white British and more often female, and clonal diversity was possibly underestimated. Spike-specific TCR repertoires showed rising breadth and depth after two AZD1222 doses. It was only after the peak T cell response that any repertoires were sampled.

Produced via immunoSEQ multiplex PCR; TCRdb's table is partial and in-frame only. The top ten clones hold approximately 16% of a sample with 80,000 to 130,000 clones, less than 90% of them seen once. The sequenced sample was peripheral blood, obtained on day 0 of AZD1222 vaccination. The receptor was derived from an adult in good health. The V gene is TRBV15, the J gene TRBJ1-2; D is possibly TRBD1 (5 bases). The CDR3, as DNA: TGTGCCACCAGCAGTCGACAGAACTATGGCTACACCTTC. Its protein is CATSSRQNYGYTF.